This entry lists 19 T cell receptor beta chains sequenced from one sample in a study of cytotoxic CD8 clonotypes in ibrutinib-treated CLL. Sequencing was performed with immunoSEQ multiplex PCR; in TCRdb, only in-frame clones are kept and a portion is missing. Altogether approximately 57,000 clones are present, approximately 52% being singletons, with the ten largest covering roughly 21%. Sequencing was performed on PBMCs, taken after 24 months of ibrutinib treatment. The receptors were gathered from a human donor with chronic lymphocytic leukemia.

The chain uses TRBV28 and TRBJ1-4, with a tentative D call TRBD1 (6 bases). The CDR3 is 14 residues long. Germline assignment: CDR1 MDHEN and CDR2 SYDVKM. V was pared by 4 bases and J by 1 base, with 7 bases between. As DNA, the CDR3 is TGTGCCAGCAGTTCACAGGGAACTAATGAAAAACTGTTTTTT. Protein: CASSSQGTNEKLFF.

This clone was recorded many times. This sequence joins TRBV7-9 and TRBJ1-2, with 7 positions matching TRBD1. Germline V CDR1 and CDR2: SEHNR, FQNEAQ (reference sequence). V trimming: 7 bases; J trimming: 7 bases; junction bases outside the gene matches: 3. The CDR3 spans 11 residues. In nucleotides, the CDR3 is TGTGCCAGCAACAACAGGGGTGGCTACACCTTC. This gives the protein CASNNRGGYTF.

The chain joins TRBV10-3 to TRBJ2-3; TRBD2 matches 9 bases. Per the germline V gene, CDR1 is ENHRY and CDR2 is SYGVKD. V dropped 6 bases and J dropped 2; count of bases not matched to a gene: 15. This CDR3 spans 18 amino acids. The CDR3 loop reads CAIRATSGSGTSTDTQYF. The CDR3 DNA follows: TGTGCCATCAGGGCTACTAGCGGGTCCGGAACCTCCACAGATACGCAGTATTTT.

The chain carries TRBV6-6 and TRBJ2-5, with no clear D. V dropped 7 bases and J dropped 2 bases, with 11 bases sitting between them. The CDR3 sequence is 13 residues long. Germline values: CDR1 MNHNY, CDR2 SVGAGI (reference sequence). The CDR3 DNA reads TGTGCCAGCACCACACAAATGCAAGAGACCCAGTACTTC. Its translation: CASTTQMQETQYF.

This clone was found a few times. The CDR3: CASSSVGATTDTQYF. CDR3 coding DNA: TGTGCCAGCAGTTCTGTTGGAGCGACCACAGATACGCAGTATTTT. The rearrangement joins TRBV28 to TRBJ2-3; D uncertain. Germline V gene lookup returns CDR1 MDHEN and CDR2 SYDVKM. Deletions cut 4 bases from V and 2 bases from J, with 13 bases between. This CDR3 contains 15 residues.

This clone was counted only a few times. The gene calls are TRBV19 and TRBJ2-7; perhaps TRBD2 as D (5 bases). Trimming left V 1 base short and J 6 bases short, with 10 bases between. Germline V gene lookup returns CDR1 LNHDA and CDR2 SQIVND (reference sequence). This CDR3 has 13 residues. The CDR3 is CASSIVATGEQYF. The CDR3 DNA follows: TGTGCCAGTAGTATAGTAGCGACGGGCGAGCAGTACTTC. Using reference TRBV19 and TRBJ2-7 for the parts outside the CDR3, the full variable domain is DGGITQSPKYLFRKEGQNVTLSCEQNLNHDAMYWYRQDPGQGLRLIYYSQIVNDFQKGDIAEGYSVSREKKESFPLTVTSAQKNPTAFYLCASSIVATGEQYFGPGTRLTVT.

The chain uses TRBV7-2 and TRBJ2-2; weak D call: TRBD2 (7 bases). CDR1 and CDR2 (germline): SGHTA, FQGNSA. Trimming cost V 5 bases and J 7 bases, with 20 bases left between them. The CDR3 covers 16 residues. For the CDR3, the DNA is TGTGCCAGCAGCCAAGCTTCCGGGGGGCCCAACGGGGAGCTGTTTTTT. It encodes CASSQASGGPNGELFF. The full variable domain, its missing parts supplied by reference TRBV7-2 and TRBJ2-2, is GAGVSQSPSNKVTEKGKDVELRCDPISGHTALYWYRQSLGQGLEFLIYFQGNSAPDKSGLPSDRFSAERTGGSVSTLTIQRTQQEDSAVYLCASSQASGGPNGELFFGEGSRLTVL.

This clone was found a few times. The chain is built from TRBV5-1 and TRBJ1-2, with D perhaps TRBD1 (6 bases). Germline V gene data show CDR1 as SGHRS and CDR2 as YFSETQ. The CDR3 has 14 residues. The V and J ends lost 0 bases and 4 bases respectively, with 10 bases between them. In DNA form, the CDR3 reads TGCGCCAGCAGCTTGGATTGGGGGGCCTATGGCTACACCTTC. It yields the protein CASSLDWGAYGYTF.

There are many counts of this clone. The V gene is TRBV19, the J gene TRBJ1-5; D ambiguous. Germline loops: CDR1 LNHDA, CDR2 SQIVND (reference sequence). This CDR3 has 17 residues. V was trimmed by 3 bases and J by 4 bases, leaving 19 bases between them. The CDR3 coding sequence is TGTGCCAGTAGTATTACACGGCCTCCCATGGGAAATCAGCCCCAGCATTTT. Its translation: CASSITRPPMGNQPQHF.

The chain carries TRBV30 and TRBJ2-4; 10 bases agree with TRBD2. Trimming removed 4 bases from V and 8 bases from J; junction bases left unmatched: 11. The CDR3 covers 15 residues. The germline V gene has CDR1 GTSNPN and CDR2 SVGIG (reference sequence). CDR3 DNA sequence: TGTGCCTGGACTAGCGGGAGTTTGAGGTCGGACATTCAGTACTTC. Amino acids: CAWTSGSLRSDIQYF.

V gene TRBV2 combines with J gene TRBJ1-2; unclear D gene. This CDR3 has 11 amino acids. CDR1 is SNHLY and CDR2 is FYNNEI in the germline V gene. Between the trimmed V and J ends, which lost 2 bases and 10 bases, there was a span of 8 bases. This chain's CDR3 is CASSEIRAYTF. The DNA for the CDR3 is TGTGCCAGCAGTGAAATTAGGGCCTACACCTTC.

By share, this clone ranks as large (0.1 to 1%). V usage is TRBV7-2 and J usage is TRBJ1-2; D is ambiguous. Trimming left V 0 bases short and J 2 bases short, with 10 bases between. This CDR3 region has 15 residues. Germline loops: CDR1 SGHTA, CDR2 FQGNSA. CDR3 amino acids: CASSLAHRANYGYTF. DNA of the CDR3: TGTGCCAGCAGCTTAGCCCACAGAGCCAACTATGGCTACACCTTC.

The rearrangement joins TRBV6-5 to TRBJ2-1; unclear D gene. Trimming removed 0 bases from V and 4 bases from J, with 10 bases in between. The CDR3 loop spans 15 amino acids. CDR1 is MNHEY and CDR2 is SVGAGI in the germline V gene. The CDR3 coding sequence is TGTGCCAGCAGTTACTCGATGGGCAAATACAATGAGCAGTTCTTC. This codes for CASSYSMGKYNEQFF.

This clone was picked up a small number of times. The rearrangement uses TRBV10-3 and TRBJ1-2; D unclear. This CDR3 comprises 14 residues. The ends were cut back, 7 bases at V and 6 bases at J, with 18 bases in the middle. The germline CDR1 and CDR2 sequences are ENHRY and SYGVKD. The CDR3: CAINSGRTTDGYTF. The DNA for the CDR3 is TGTGCCATCAATTCAGGCAGAACTACAGATGGCTACACCTTC.

This sequence joins TRBV18 and TRBJ2-5, with a weak D call TRBD1 (6 bases). Between the trimmed V and J ends, which lost 4 bases and 2 bases, there was a span of 11 bases. Germline-derived CDR1 and CDR2 are KGHSH and LQKENI. CDR3 length equals 14 residues. CDR3 protein: CASSRNGQQETQYF. For the CDR3, the DNA is TGTGCCAGCTCACGAAACGGACAGCAAGAGACCCAGTACTTC.

The V and J genes are TRBV4-1 and TRBJ2-2; D is unclear. The CDR3 runs 14 residues. V dropped 2 bases and J dropped 1 base, with 5 bases sitting between them. Germline lookup yields CDR1 MGHRA and CDR2 YSYEKL. The CDR3 region has the DNA TGCGCCAGCAGCCAATTACGGAACACCGGGGAGCTGTTTTTT. Its protein product is CASSQLRNTGELFF.

The gene calls are TRBV12-2 and TRBJ1-3; TRBD1, the table's D call, was not compared with the DNA. TRBV12-2 is a listed pseudogene. CDR3 length: 13 amino acids. CDR3 in amino acids: CAGQGRSGNTIYF. CDR3 DNA: TGTGCAGGACAGGGACGCTCTGGAAACACCATATATTTT.

The chain carries TRBV6-6 and TRBJ2-3; TRBD1 is a possible D gene (5 bases). In germline, CDR1 is MNHNY, CDR2 SVGAGI (reference sequence). The CDR3 loop spans 14 amino acids. V dropped 2 bases and J dropped 1 base, with 7 bases sitting between them. The CDR3: CASSYGQRTDTQYF. CDR3 in DNA: TGTGCCAGCAGTTACGGACAACGCACAGATACGCAGTATTTT.

The chain combines TRBV6-5 with TRBJ1-1; D is perhaps TRBD1 (5 bases). This CDR3 region has 15 residues. Germline-derived CDR1 and CDR2 are MNHEY and SVGAGI. The ends were cut back, 6 bases at V and 3 bases at J, with 17 bases in the middle. The CDR3: CASRQSAGGDTEAFF. The CDR3 DNA sequence: TGTGCCAGCAGACAATCCGCGGGGGGGGACACTGAAGCTTTCTTT.